This T cell receptor (beta chain) comes out of a study of cytomegalovirus exposure and HLA in healthy donors. Study outcomes and limitations: Productive rates of about 90% or about 30% were seen for most TCR beta V segments in an earlier analysis. Reportedly, HLA-A and HLA-B alleles of most subjects were accurately predicted from TCR beta.

From germline, CDR1 is SQVTM and CDR2 ANQGSEA. CDR3 length equals 12 residues. V lost 7 bases, J lost 6 bases, and 15 bases lay in between. In the PCR, 60 Vbeta and 13 Jbeta primers were used. The repertoire was sequenced with immunoSEQ multiplex PCR; TCRdb's copy has only in-frame clones and lacks some. The table records under 200,000 clones, over 9.5% of them present only once. About this clone: Its matching antigen is unknown.

The V call is TRBV29-1, the J call TRBJ1-1; D unresolved. Material: PBMCs. The clonotype was recovered from a man aged 50 to 60 in good health and CMV-seropositive. Here the CDR3 DNA reads TGCAGCGCCGTCACGAGGGTCTCTGAAGCTTTCTTT. This encodes CSAVTRVSEAFF.